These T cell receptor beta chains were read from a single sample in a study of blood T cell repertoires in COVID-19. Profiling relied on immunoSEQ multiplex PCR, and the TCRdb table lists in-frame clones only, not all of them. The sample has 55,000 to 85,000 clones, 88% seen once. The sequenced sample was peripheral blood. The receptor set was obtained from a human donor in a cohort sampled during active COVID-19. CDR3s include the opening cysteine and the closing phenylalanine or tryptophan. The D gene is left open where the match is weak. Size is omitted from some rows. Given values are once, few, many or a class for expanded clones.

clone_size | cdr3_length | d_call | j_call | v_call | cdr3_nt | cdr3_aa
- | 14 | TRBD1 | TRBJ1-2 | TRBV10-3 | TGTGCCATCAGCCCGACAGGGGAAGAGGGTGGCTACACCTTC | CAISPTGEEGGYTF
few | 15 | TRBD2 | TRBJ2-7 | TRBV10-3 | TGTGCCATCAGTGAGATGGAGCGGGGCTCCTACGAGCAGTACTTC | CAISEMERGSYEQYF
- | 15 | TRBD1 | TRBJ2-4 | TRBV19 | TGTGCCAGTAGTATGACAGGGGAGGCCAAAAACATTCAGTACTTC | CASSMTGEAKNIQYF
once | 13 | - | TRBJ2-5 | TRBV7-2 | TGTGCCAGCAGCTTAACAGGGCCAGAGACCCAGTACTTC | CASSLTGPETQYF
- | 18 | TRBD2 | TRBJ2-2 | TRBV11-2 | TGTGCCAGCAGCTTAGCCACCACTAGCGGGAGAGGCACCGGGGAGCTGTTTTTT | CASSLATTSGRGTGELFF
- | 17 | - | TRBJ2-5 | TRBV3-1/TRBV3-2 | TGTGCCAGCAGCCTCAGGAAGTGGAGGGCCCGGGTTGAGACCCAGTACTTC | CASSLRKWRARVETQYF
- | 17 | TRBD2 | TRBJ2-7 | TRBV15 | TGTGCCACCAGCAGAGATTCGGGACTAGCGGGAGCCCACGAGCAGTACTTC | CATSRDSGLAGAHEQYF
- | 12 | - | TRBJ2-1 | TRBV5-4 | TGTGCCAGCAGCTTTACATACAATGAGCAGTTCTTC | CASSFTYNEQFF
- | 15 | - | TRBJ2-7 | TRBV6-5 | TGTGCCAGCAGTTACTCGAGTAGGGGATCCTACGAGCAGTACTTC | CASSYSSRGSYEQYF
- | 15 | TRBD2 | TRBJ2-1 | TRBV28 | TGTGCCAGCAGTTTCCCAGCGGGGCTCTACAATGAGCAGTTCTTC | CASSFPAGLYNEQFF
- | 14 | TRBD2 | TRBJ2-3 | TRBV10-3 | TGTGCCATCACCAGAGGGAGGGCGGTAGATACGCAGTATTTT | CAITRGRAVDTQYF
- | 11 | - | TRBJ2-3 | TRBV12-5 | TGTGCTAGTGGTTTGTCGGATACGCAGTATTTT | CASGLSDTQYF
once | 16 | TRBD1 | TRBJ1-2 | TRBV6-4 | TGTGCCAGCAGTACCGGGACAGACCTTTCTAAAGGGGGCTACACCTTC | CASSTGTDLSKGGYTF
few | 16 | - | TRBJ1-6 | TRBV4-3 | TGCGCCAGCAGCCAAGAAGCAGGCAGGGAGGGTTCACCCCTCCACTTT | CASSQEAGREGSPLHF
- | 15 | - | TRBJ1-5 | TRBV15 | TGTGCCACCAGCAGAGGACCACTAGGCAATCAGCCCCAGCATTTT | CATSRGPLGNQPQHF
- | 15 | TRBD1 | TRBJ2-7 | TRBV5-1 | TGCGCCAGCAGCTCCTCCGGGACAGGGTCCTACGAGCAGTACTTC | CASSSSGTGSYEQYF
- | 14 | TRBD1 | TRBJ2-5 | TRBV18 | TGTGCCAGCTCACAAGGACAGGGGGAAGAGACCCAGTACTTC | CASSQGQGEETQYF
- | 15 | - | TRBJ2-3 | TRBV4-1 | TGCGCCAGCAGCCTCAGGAACAACAACGCAGATACGCAGTATTTT | CASSLRNNNADTQYF
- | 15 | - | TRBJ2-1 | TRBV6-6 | TGTGCCAGCAGGGAGGGGAATCTGCAAACCAATGAGCAGTTCTTC | CASREGNLQTNEQFF
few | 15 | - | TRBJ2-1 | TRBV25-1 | TGTGCCAGCAGTGTTGAGTGGGAGAAGGAAGATGAGCAGTTCTTC | CASSVEWEKEDEQFF
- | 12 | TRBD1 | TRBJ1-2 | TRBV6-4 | TGTGCCAGCAGATTGGACAGGGCGGAGTACACCTTC | CASRLDRAEYTF
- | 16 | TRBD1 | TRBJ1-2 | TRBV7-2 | TGTGCCAGCAGTTCCTATAAAAGGGACAGCTTCTATGGCTACACCTTC | CASSSYKRDSFYGYTF
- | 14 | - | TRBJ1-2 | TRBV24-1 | TGTGCCACCAGTGATAGCAGGGTAACGGGTGGCTACACCTTC | CATSDSRVTGGYTF
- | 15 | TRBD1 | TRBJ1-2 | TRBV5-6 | TGTGCCAGCAGCAGACCCGGGACAGGGGTTTATGGCTACACCTTC | CASSRPGTGVYGYTF
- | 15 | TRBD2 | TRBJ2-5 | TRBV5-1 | TGCGCCAGCAGCCTAAAAATGGGAGGGACGGAGACCCAGTACTTC | CASSLKMGGTETQYF
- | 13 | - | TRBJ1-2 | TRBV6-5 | TGTGCCAGCAGTTACGGCCAGATGAATGGCTACACCTTC | CASSYGQMNGYTF
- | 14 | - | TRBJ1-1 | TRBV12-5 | TGTGCTAGTGGTTATCCCACAGGGATCACTGAAGCTTTCTTT | CASGYPTGITEAFF
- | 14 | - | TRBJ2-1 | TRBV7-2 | TGTGCCAGCAGCTTAGGGGGGCGGGTAGGCGAGCAGTTCTTC | CASSLGGRVGEQFF
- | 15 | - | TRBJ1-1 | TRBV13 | TGTGCCAGCAGCTCGCCCCAGGGCCAGAACACTGAAGCTTTCTTT | CASSSPQGQNTEAFF
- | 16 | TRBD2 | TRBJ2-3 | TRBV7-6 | TGTGCCAGCAGCTTAGGGCTAGCGGGCCTCATAGATACGCAGTATTTT | CASSLGLAGLIDTQYF
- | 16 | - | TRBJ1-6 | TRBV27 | TGTGCCAGCAAAGGGAGGGCTGGGGCGCGTAATTCACCCCTCCACTTT | CASKGRAGARNSPLHF
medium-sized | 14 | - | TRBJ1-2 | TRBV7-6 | TGTGCCAGCAGCTCCGATAGTGGACTGTATGGCTACACCTTC | CASSSDSGLYGYTF
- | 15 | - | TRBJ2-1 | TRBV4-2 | TGTGCCAGCAGCCAAGAGAAGGGAGCCTACAATGAGCAGTTCTTC | CASSQEKGAYNEQFF
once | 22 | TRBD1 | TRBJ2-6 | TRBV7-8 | TGTGCCAGCAGCCAACAGCTCCGTTCGGGACAGGGGCTGGTCTCTGGGGCCAACGTCCTGACTTTC | CASSQQLRSGQGLVSGANVLTF
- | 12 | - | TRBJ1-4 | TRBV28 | TGTGCCAGCAGCTCCCCGGATGAAAAACTGTTTTTT | CASSSPDEKLFF
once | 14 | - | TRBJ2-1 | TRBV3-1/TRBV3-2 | TGTGCCAGCAGCCATTCGGTCGAAGACAATGAGCAGTTCTTC | CASSHSVEDNEQFF
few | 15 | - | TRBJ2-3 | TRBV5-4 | TGTGCCAGCAGCCGAGAGCCGGTTACGTTGGATACGCAGTATTTT | CASSREPVTLDTQYF
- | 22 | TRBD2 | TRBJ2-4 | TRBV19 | TGTGCCAGTAGTCTATCTACGACTAGCGGGAGTTTTGCAGGTTTAGCCAAAAACATTCAGTACTTC | CASSLSTTSGSFAGLAKNIQYF
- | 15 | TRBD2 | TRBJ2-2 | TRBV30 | TGTGCCTGGAGTACCGGACTAGCGGGAACCGGGGAGCTGTTTTTT | CAWSTGLAGTGELFF
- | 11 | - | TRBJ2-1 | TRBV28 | TGTGCCAGCAGACAGACGTATGAGCAGTTCTTC | CASRQTYEQFF
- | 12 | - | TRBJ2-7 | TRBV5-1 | TGCGCCAGCAGCCTTGACTTCTACGAGCAGTACTTC | CASSLDFYEQYF
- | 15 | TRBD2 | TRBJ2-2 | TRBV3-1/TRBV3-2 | TGTGCCAGCAGCCCCGGGACTACTTACACCGGGGAGCTGTTTTTT | CASSPGTTYTGELFF
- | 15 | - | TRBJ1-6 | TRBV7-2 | TGTGCCAGCAGCTCATACCGACAGGCATTGGGGACCCTCCACTTT | CASSSYRQALGTLHF
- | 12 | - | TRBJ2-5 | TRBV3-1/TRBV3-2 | TGTGCCAGCAGCCAAGAACGTGGAGCCCAGTACTTC | CASSQERGAQYF
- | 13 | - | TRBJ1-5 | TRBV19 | TGTGCCAGTAGCTCGGACAGAAATCAGCCCCAGCATTTT | CASSSDRNQPQHF
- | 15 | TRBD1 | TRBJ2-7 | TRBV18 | TGTGCCAGCTCAGTGGGACAGGGGCCCTCCTACGAGCAGTACTTC | CASSVGQGPSYEQYF
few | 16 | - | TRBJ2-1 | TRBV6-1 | TGTGCCAGCAGTGTCGACAGAACTACCACGTGGGATGAGCAGTTCTTC | CASSVDRTTTWDEQFF
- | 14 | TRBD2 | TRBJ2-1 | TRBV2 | TGTGCCAGCAGTGGACTAGCGGGGAGCGGTGAGCAGTTCTTC | CASSGLAGSGEQFF
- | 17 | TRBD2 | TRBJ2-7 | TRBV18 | TGTGCCAGCTCACCGGGCCTAGCGGGGCTCACAATCTACGAGCAGTACTTC | CASSPGLAGLTIYEQYF
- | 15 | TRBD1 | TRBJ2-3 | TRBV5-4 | TGTGCCGCCACCACAGGGGGTTCTATCGCAGATACGCAGTATTTT | CAATTGGSIADTQYF
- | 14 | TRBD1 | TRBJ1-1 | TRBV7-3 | TGTGCCAGCAGCTCCTCAGGGGGAGACACTGAAGCTTTCTTT | CASSSSGGDTEAFF
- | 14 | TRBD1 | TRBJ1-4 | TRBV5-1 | TGCGCCAGCAGGCCGGACAGGGAGGGGGAAAAACTGTTTTTT | CASRPDREGEKLFF
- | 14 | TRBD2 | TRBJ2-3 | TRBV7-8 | TGTGCCAGCAGCGGGACTAGCGGCACAGATACGCAGTATTTT | CASSGTSGTDTQYF
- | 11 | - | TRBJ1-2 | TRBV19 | TGTGCCAGTAGTATCGACTATGGCTACACCTTC | CASSIDYGYTF
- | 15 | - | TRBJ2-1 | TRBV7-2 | TGTGCCAGCAGCTTGGCTCTTCCAGCCTACAATGAGCAGTTCTTC | CASSLALPAYNEQFF
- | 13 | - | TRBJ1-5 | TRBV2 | TGTGCCAGCCGGGGGGGCGAAAATTCGCCCCAGCATTTT | CASRGGENSPQHF
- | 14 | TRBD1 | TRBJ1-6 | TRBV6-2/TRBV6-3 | TGTGCCAGCAGTCGGGACAGGCAAAATTCACCCCTCCACTTT | CASSRDRQNSPLHF
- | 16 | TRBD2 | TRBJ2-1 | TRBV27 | TGTGCCAGCAGTTTACTGGGAGGGCGAGGCTACAATGAGCAGTTCTTC | CASSLLGGRGYNEQFF